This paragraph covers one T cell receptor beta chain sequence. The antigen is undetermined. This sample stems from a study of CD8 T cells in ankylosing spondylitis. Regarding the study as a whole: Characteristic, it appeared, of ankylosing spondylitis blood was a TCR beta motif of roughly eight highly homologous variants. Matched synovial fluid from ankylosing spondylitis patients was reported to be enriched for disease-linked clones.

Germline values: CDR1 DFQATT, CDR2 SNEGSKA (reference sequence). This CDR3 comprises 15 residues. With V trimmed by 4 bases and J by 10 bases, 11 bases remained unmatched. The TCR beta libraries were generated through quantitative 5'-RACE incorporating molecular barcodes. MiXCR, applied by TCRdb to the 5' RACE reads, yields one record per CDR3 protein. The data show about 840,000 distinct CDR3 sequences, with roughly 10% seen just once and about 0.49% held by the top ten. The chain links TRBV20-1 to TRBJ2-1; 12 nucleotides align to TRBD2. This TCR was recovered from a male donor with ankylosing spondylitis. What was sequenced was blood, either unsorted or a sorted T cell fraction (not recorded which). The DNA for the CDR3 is TGCAGTGCTACACCACTAGCGGGAGGAAGAGGGGAGCAGTTCTTC. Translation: CSATPLAGGRGEQFF.